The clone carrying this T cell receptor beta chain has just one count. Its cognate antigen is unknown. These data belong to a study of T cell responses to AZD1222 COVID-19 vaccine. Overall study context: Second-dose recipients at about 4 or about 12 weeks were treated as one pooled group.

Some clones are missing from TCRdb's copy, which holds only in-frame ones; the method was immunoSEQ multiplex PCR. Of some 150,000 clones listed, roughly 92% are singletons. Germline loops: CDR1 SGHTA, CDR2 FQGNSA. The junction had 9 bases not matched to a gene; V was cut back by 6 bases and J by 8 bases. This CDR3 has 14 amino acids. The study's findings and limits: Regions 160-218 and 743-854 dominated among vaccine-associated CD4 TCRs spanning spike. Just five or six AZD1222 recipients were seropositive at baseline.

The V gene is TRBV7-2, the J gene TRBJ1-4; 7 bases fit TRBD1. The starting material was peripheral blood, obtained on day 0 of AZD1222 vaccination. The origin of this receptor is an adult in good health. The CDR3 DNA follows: TGTGCCAGCAGATTCGGGACAGTTGGGGAAAAACTGTTTTTT. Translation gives CASRFGTVGEKLFF.